The text below deals with one T cell receptor (beta chain). Measured with immunoSEQ multiplex PCR; TCRdb has only the in-frame clones, and not every one. The table shows 100,000 to 150,000 clones, with over 75% occurring only once. The source of the sample is a study of blood T cell repertoires in COVID-19. Study overall: COVID-19 samples collected from the United States, Italy and Spain covered acute and convalescent phases.

V lost 4 bases and J lost 8, with 16 bases in between. Germline V gene sequence: CDR1 KGHDR, CDR2 SFDVKD. This CDR3 has 15 amino acids. Sequenced input: peripheral blood. The origin of this receptor is a man between 60 and 75 years old with acute or convalescent COVID-19. The rearrangement uses TRBV24-1 and TRBJ1-4, with D perhaps TRBD1 (5 bases). The CDR3 coding sequence is TGTGCCACCAGTGACTCGAGTGCAGGGTTCGAAAAACTGTTTTTT. Its translation: CATSDSSAGFEKLFF.